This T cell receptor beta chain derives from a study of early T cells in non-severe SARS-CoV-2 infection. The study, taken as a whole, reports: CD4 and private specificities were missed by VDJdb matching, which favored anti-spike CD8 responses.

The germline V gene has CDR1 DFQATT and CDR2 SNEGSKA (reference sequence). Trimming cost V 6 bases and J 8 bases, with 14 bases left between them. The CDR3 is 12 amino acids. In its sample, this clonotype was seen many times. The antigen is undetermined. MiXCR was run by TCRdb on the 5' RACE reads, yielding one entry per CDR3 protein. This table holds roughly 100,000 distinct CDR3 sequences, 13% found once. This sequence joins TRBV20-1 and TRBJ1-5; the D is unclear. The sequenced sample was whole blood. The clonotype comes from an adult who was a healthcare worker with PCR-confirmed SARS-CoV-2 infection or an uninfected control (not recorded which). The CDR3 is CSARTQIEPQHF. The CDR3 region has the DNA TGCAGTGCCAGGACCCAGATTGAGCCCCAGCATTTT.